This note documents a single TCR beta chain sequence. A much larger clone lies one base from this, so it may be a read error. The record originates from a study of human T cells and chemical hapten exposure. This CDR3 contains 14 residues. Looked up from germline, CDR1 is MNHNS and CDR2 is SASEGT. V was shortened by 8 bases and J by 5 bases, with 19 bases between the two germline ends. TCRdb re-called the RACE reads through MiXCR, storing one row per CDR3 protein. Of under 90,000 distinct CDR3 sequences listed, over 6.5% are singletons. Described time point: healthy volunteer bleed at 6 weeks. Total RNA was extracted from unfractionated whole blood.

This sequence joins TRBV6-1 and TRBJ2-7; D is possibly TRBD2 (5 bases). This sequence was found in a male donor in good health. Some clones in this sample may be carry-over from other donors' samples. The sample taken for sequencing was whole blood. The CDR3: CASGPLGISNEQYF. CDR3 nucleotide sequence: TGTGCCAGCGGACCGCTCGGGATTTCCAACGAGCAGTACTTC.